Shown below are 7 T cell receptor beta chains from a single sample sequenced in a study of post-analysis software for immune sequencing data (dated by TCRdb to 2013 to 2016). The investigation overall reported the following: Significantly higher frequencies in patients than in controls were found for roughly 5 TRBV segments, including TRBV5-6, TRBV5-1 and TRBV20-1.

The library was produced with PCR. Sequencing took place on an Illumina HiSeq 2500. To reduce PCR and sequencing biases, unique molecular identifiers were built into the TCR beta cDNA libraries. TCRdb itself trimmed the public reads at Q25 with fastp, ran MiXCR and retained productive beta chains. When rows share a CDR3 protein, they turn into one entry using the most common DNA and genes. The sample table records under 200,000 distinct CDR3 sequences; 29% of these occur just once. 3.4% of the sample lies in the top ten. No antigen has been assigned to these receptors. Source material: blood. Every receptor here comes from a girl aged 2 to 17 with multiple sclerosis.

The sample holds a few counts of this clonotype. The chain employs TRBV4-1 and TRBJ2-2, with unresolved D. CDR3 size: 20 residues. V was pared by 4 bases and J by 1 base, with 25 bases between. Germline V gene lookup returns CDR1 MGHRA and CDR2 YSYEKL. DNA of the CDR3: TGCGCCAGCAGCCCCCGAACACGCCTACCCCCTGGCCGGAACACCGGGGAGCTGTTTTTT. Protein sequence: CASSPRTRLPPGRNTGELFF.

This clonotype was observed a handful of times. Written as DNA, the CDR3 is TGTGCCAGCAGCCACGCCAGGCAGAACTATGGCTACACCTTC. It translates to CASSHARQNYGYTF. The chain joins TRBV3-1 to TRBJ1-2, with D hard to call. The CDR3 totals 14 residues. CDR1 LGHDT and CDR2 YNNKEL come from the germline V gene (reference sequence). The V gene lost 3 bases and the J gene lost 2 bases, with 10 bases spanning the gap. The full variable domain, completed using reference TRBV3-1 and TRBJ1-2, is DTAVSQTPKYLVTQMGNDKSIKCEQNLGHDTMYWYKQDSKKFLKIMFSYNNKELIINETVPNRFSPKSPDKAHLNLHINSLELGDSAVYFCASSHARQNYGYTFGSGTRLTVV.

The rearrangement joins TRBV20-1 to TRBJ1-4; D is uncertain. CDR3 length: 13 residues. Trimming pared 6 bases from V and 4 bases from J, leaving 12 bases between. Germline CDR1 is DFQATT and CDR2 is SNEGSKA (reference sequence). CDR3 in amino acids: CSAPGQLNEKLFF. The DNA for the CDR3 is TGCAGTGCCCCCGGCCAACTTAATGAAAAACTGTTTTTT.

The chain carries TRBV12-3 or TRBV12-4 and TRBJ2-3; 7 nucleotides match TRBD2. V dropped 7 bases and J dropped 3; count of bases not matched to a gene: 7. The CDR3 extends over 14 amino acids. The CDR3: CASTAGGMTDTQYF. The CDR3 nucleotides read TGTGCCAGCACCGCCGGGGGGATGACAGATACGCAGTATTTT.

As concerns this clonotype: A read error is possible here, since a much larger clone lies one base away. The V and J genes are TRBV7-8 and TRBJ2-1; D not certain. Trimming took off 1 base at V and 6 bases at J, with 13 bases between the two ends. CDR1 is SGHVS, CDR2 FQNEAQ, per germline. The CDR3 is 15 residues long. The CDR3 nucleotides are TGTGCCAGCAGCTTAGGCGGTCGAACTCGCAATGAGCAGTTCTTC. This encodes CASSLGGRTRNEQFF.

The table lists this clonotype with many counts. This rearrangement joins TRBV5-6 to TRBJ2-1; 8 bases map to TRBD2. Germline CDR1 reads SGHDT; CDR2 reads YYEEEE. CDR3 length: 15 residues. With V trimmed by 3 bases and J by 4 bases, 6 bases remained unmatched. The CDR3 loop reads CASSSISGKYNEQFF. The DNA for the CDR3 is TGTGCCAGCAGCTCAATTAGCGGGAAGTACAATGAGCAGTTCTTC.

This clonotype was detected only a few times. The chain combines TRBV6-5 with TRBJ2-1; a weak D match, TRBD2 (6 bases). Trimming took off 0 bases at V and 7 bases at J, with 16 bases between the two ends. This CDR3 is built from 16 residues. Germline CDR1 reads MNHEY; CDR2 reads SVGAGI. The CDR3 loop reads CASSYSVGEARNEQFF. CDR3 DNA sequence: TGTGCCAGCAGTTACTCTGTGGGGGAGGCAAGGAATGAGCAGTTCTTC.